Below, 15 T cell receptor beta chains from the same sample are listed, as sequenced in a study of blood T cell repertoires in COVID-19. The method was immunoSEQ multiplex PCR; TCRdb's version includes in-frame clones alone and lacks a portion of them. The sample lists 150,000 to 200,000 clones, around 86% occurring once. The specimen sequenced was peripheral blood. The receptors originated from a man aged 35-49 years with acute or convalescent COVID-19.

In DNA form, the CDR3 reads TGTGCCAGCAGCCAGGGGATGACGGGGGGGCGAGATACGCAGTATTTT. Protein product: CASSQGMTGGRDTQYF. This sequence joins TRBV13 and TRBJ2-3, with 8 bases lining up with TRBD2. The CDR3 runs to 16 residues. J was trimmed by 5 bases and V by 5 bases; bases with no gene match: 12. The germline CDR1 and CDR2 sequences are PRHDT and FYEKMQ (reference sequence).

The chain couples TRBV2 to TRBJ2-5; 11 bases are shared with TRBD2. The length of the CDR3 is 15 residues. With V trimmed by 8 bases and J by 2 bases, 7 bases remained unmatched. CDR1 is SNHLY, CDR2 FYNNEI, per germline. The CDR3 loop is CASGELAGGQETQYF. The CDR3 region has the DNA TGTGCCAGCGGGGAGCTAGCGGGGGGACAAGAGACCCAGTACTTC.

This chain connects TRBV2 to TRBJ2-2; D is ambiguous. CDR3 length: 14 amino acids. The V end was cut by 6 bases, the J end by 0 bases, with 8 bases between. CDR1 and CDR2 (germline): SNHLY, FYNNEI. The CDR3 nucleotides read TGTGCCAGCAGAGGAGATACGAACACCGGGGAGCTGTTTTTT. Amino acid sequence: CASRGDTNTGELFF.

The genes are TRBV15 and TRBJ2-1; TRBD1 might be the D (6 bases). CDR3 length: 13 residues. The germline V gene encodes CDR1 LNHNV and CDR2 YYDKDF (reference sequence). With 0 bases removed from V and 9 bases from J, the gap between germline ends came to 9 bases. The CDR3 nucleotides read TGTGCCACCAGCAGAGACAGGGGAGTTGAGCAGTTCTTC. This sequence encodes CATSRDRGVEQFF.

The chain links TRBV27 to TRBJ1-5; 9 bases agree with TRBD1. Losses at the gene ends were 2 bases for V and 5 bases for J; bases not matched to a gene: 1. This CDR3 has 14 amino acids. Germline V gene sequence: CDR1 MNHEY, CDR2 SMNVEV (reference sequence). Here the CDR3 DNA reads TGTGCCAGCAGTTTAACAGGGGGCGATCAGCCCCAGCATTTT. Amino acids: CASSLTGGDQPQHF.

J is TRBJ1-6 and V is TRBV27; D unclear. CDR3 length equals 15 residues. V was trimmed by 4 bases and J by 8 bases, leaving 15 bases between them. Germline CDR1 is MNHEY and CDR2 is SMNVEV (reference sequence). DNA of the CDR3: TGTGCCAGCAGTTCCTCCCGGGGATTGGATTCACCCCTCCACTTT. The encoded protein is CASSSSRGLDSPLHF.

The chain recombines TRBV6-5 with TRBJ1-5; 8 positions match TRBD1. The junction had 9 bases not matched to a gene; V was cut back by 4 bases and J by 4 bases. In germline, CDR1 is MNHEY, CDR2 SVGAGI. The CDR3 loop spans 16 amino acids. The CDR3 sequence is CASSSVHRGDNQPQHF. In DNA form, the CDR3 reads TGTGCCAGCAGTTCTGTTCACAGGGGGGATAATCAGCCCCAGCATTTT.

The CDR3 DNA sequence: TGTGCCAGCAGCCCTAGTGGGGGTAGACTAGCTTCCTACGAGCAGTACTTC. Translation: CASSPSGGRLASYEQYF. The V gene is TRBV11-2, the J gene TRBJ2-7; 7 bases agree with TRBD2. CDR3 length equals 17 residues. V was clipped by 5 bases and J by 1 base; unmatched bases: 14. Germline CDR1 reads SGHAT; CDR2 reads FQNNGV.

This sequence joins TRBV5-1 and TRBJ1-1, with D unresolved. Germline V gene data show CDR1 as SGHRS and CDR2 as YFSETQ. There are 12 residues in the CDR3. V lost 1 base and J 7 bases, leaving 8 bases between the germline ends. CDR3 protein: CASSLPVSEAFF. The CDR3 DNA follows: TGCGCCAGCAGCTTGCCGGTGAGTGAAGCTTTCTTT.

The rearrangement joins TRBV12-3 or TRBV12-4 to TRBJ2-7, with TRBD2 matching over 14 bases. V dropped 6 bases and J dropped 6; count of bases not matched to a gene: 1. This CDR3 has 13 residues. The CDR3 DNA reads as TGTGCCAGCAGGGGACTAGCGGGGGTCGAGCAGTACTTC. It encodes CASRGLAGVEQYF.

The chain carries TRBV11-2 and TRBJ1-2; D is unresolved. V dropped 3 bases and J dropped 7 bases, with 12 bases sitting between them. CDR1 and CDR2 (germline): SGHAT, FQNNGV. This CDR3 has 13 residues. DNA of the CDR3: TGTGCCAGCAGCTTTCGTTCCAGGCCTGGCTACACCTTC. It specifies CASSFRSRPGYTF.

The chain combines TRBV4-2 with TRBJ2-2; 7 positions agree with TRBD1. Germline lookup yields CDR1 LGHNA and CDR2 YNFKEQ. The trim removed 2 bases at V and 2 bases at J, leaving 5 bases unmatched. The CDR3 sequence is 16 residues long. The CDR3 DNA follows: TGTGCCAGCAGCCAATCAGACAGGGCAAACACCGGGGAGCTGTTTTTT. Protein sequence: CASSQSDRANTGELFF.

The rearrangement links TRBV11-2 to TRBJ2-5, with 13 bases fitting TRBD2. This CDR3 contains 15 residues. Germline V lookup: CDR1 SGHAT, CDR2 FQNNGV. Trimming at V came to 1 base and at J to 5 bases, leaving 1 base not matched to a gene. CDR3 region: CASSLGLAGGETQYF. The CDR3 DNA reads TGTGCCAGCAGCTTAGGACTAGCGGGGGGTGAGACCCAGTACTTC.

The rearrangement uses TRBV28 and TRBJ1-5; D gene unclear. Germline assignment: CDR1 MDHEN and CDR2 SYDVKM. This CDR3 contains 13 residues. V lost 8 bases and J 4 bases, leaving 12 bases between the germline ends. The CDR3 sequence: CASHPGSNQPQHF. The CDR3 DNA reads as TGTGCCAGCCATCCGGGGTCGAATCAGCCCCAGCATTTT.

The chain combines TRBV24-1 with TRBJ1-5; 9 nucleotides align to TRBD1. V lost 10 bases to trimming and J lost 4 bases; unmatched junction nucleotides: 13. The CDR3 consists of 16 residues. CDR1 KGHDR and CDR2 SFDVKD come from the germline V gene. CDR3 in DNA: TGTGCCACGGCAGGACAGGGGTTAAGACTTAATCAGCCCCAGCATTTT. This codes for CATAGQGLRLNQPQHF.